The text below deals with one T cell receptor (beta chain). Its cognate antigen is unknown. This specimen belongs to a study of shared clonotypes between healthy human individuals. Study-wide context: For every donor, three CD4 naive, three CD4 memory, two CD8 naive and one CD8 memory plates were used. Study results and caveats: Large depth notwithstanding, sorted-subset sequencing proved incomplete by rarefaction. Four donors held around 5% of naive CD4 clonotypes in common.

The CDR3 totals 16 residues. The V segment lost 0 bases and the J segment 7 bases; nucleotides outside the gene matches: 5. Germline V gene lookup returns CDR1 MNHEY and CDR2 SVGAGI. Sequencing was at deep level. Repertoires were generated with immunoSEQ multiplex PCR, while TCRdb's copy carries only in-frame clones and drops some. This table holds about 2.4 million clones, over 85% found once. The receptor was derived from a man aged 18 to 30 in good health. Some clones in this sample may be carry-over from other donors' samples. The sequencing sample was made of naive CD4+ T cells from PBMCs. Subset specified: CD45RA+ positively selected. The chain links TRBV6-5 to TRBJ2-1; 11 bases align to TRBD2. The CDR3 coding sequence is TGTGCCAGCAGTTACTCATGGGGACTAGCGGTTAATGAGCAGTTCTTC. Encoded protein: CASSYSWGLAVNEQFF.